This T cell receptor beta chain came from a study of T cells in Graves' hyperthyroidism and ophthalmopathy (dated by TCRdb to between 2018 and 2021). Regarding the complete study: Peripheral blood samples were taken at initial diagnosis, before any treatment was given. To identify TCR V-J signatures that set the groups apart, the researchers used a discovery cohort of more than 95 patients, made up of 43 with Graves' ophthalmopathy and 57 with stable Graves' hyperthyroidism. Prospective prediction of ophthalmopathy was tested in an independent validation cohort of under 20 hyperthyroidism patients and 17 patients who later progressed to ophthalmopathy. The roughly 91 discovery patients were randomly divided into training and test sets at a 7:3 ratio. In addition, the study compared T-cell repertoires in thyroid tissue and in blood from several Graves' hyperthyroidism patients. After sampling, hyperthyroidism patients received methimazole starting at 30 mg daily, and ophthalmopathy patients received high-dose intravenous methylprednisolone. The paper reports TCR Vbeta CDR3 sequencing of some 140 peripheral blood samples: approximately 43 ophthalmopathy, 75 to 80 hyperthyroidism and around 17 progressor patients.

CDR1 and CDR2, per the germline V gene, are SGHTA and FQGNSA. The CDR3 has 14 amino acids, counting the end cysteine and phenylalanine. Only the CDR3 region is kept as DNA, spanning 42 bases read in frame from base 1. V is trimmed back by 3 bases and J by 7 bases, and the junction contains 9 bases that no gene match accounts for. Amplification of TCR beta CDR3 regions was carried out from RNA transcripts. For the first round of RT-PCR on the TCR CDR3, the HTBI primer set was used together with the Qiagen OneStep RT-PCR kit. Libraries were constructed in a second round of multiplex PCR, after which size selection and purification were performed. Libraries were sequenced paired-end with 100 bp reads on an Illumina HiSeq2000. As for the original processing: Raw data were processed with SOAPnuke, discarding reads with adapters, uncalled bases, mean Phred below 15, or no exact constant-primer or identifier match. High-quality paired reads were merged with COPE v1.2.5, and unique nucleotide sequences were defined as clonotypes. Clonotypes were aligned to IMGT TRBV, TRBD and TRBJ reference segments using MiTCR v1.1. Only V-J combinations with frequency above 0.0001, covering about 99% of repertoires, were analysed. A TCS score was defined as the ratio of F50 (clonal expansion) to E x V (chaos), with BLOSUM62-based TCRdist applied between CDR3 peptides within each V-J. Welch's t-statistics and random forest reduced just over 500 V-J features to 10 to 15, which were used in a naive Bayes classifier (R e1071). The Morisita-Horn index was used to measure how similar the thyroid and blood repertoires were. TCRdb itself trimmed the public reads at Q25 with fastp, ran MiXCR and retained productive beta chains. Duplicate CDR3 protein sequences are folded into a single record with the most common DNA and genes. These V and J calls are TCRdb output, not the study's own analysis. The sample profile shows fewer than 650,000 distinct CDR3 sequences; about 15% of them were found once. The ten largest make up roughly 4.5% of the sample.

Study-wide conclusions, independent of this receptor: Most expanded thyroid clonotypes (frequency above 0.001) were also detected in blood, suggesting blood repertoires may reflect thyroid immune responses. Sample size was not statistically predetermined, and blinding of investigators to group allocation was not performed. In validation, the model predicted progression to ophthalmopathy with over 60% sensitivity and over 72% specificity, a median of 6.5 months before onset. Ophthalmopathy was separated from stable hyperthyroidism by a 13 V-J signature model, with roughly 88% sensitivity and 81% to 82% specificity obtained in cross-validation and 80%/75% obtained in testing.

Moderately to severely active disease, a Clinical Activity Score of at least 3, a NOSPECS grade of at least 4, and a duration under 3 months were present in ophthalmopathy patients. Any patient with an uncontrolled infection, another autoimmune disease, pregnancy or lactation was excluded. Diagnoses were based on clinical symptoms, serum thyroxine and TRAb, thyroid ultrasound and orbital computed tomography. Ficoll-Paque density gradient centrifugation was used to isolate PBMCs from under 11 ml of fresh peripheral blood. Trizol reagent was used to extract total RNA, and RNA quality was then checked on an Agilent 2100 Bioanalyzer. This clonotype was observed at least ten times. Its antigen target is currently unknown. Base quality data are lacking; no much larger clone is found one base away.

Material: blood. This clonotype was obtained from a woman in her forties with Graves' ophthalmopathy. Rearrangement joined TRBV7-2 to TRBJ2-7; TRBD2 agrees with 7 junctional bases. The nucleotides read TGTGCCAGCAGCTTGTGGGTGGGAGGGGAAGAGCAGTACTTC. Its translation is CASSLWVGGEEQYF.